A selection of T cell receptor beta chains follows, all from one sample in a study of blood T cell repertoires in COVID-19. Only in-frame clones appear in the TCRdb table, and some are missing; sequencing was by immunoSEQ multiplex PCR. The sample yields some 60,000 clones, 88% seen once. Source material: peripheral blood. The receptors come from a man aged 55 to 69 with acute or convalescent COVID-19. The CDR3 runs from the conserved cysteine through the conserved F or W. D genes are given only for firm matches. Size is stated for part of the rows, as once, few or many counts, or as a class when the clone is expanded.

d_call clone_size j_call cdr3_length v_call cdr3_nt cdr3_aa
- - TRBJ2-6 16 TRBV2 TGTGCCACAGGGGCGGGCCAACACTCTGGGGCCAACGTCCTGACTTTC CATGAGQHSGANVLTF
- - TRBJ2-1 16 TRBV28 TGTGCCAGCAGTGCCGTTAGCGTCTACTCCTACAATGAGCAGTTCTTC CASSAVSVYSYNEQFF
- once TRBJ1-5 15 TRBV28 TGTGCCAGCAGTTCAGGGTGGACCTGGGATCAGCCCCAGCATTTT CASSSGWTWDQPQHF
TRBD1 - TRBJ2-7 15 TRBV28 TGTGCCAGCATCTCATCGGGGCAGGGGGCGTGGGAGCAGTACTTC CASISSGQGAWEQYF
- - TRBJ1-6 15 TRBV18 TGTGCCAGCTCACCACCGGGACCGGGGGGTTCACCCCTCCACTTT CASSPPGPGGSPLHF
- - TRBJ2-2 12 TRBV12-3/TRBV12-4 TGTGCCAGCAGTTTCGACACCGGGGAGCTGTTTTTT CASSFDTGELFF
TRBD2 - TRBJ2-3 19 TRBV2 TGTGCCAGCAGTTTAGCTACCGCCGGGACTAGCGGGAATACAGATACGCAGTATTTT CASSLATAGTSGNTDTQYF
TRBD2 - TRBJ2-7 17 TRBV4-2 TGTGCCAGCAGCCAAGCGTTCTATATTGGGAGGGGTGACGAGCAGTACTTC CASSQAFYIGRGDEQYF
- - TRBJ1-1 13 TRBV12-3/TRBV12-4 TGTGCCAGCAGTCCCTACAGGAACACTGAAGCTTTCTTT CASSPYRNTEAFF
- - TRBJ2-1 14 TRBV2 TGTGCCAGCAGTGACCGATTTTTTCGGAATGAGCAGTTCTTC CASSDRFFRNEQFF
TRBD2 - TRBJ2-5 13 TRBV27 TGTGCCAGCAGCACAACGGGAGGGGAGACCCAGTACTTC CASSTTGGETQYF
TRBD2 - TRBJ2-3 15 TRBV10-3 TGTGCCATCAGTGAGGTAGCGGGAGGCCCAGATACGCAGTATTTT CAISEVAGGPDTQYF
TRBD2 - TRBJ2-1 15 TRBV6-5 TGTGCCAGCAGCTCCCACAGGACTAGCGGGGACCAGCAGTTCTTC CASSSHRTSGDQQFF